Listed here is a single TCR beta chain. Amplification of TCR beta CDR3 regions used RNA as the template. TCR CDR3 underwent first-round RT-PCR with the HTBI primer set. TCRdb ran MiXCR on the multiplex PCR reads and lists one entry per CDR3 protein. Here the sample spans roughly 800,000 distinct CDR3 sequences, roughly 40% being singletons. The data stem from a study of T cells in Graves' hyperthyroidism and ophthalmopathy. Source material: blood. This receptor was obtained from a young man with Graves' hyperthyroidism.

As DNA, the CDR3 is TGTGCCAGCAGCTTGGGAGCGATGCACTATGGCTACACCTTC. Amino acid sequence: CASSLGAMHYGYTF. The chain carries TRBV5-6 and TRBJ1-2; D remains ambiguous. The CDR3 loop spans 14 amino acids. CDR1 is SGHDT, CDR2 YYEEEE, per germline. V lost 0 bases and J lost 3, with 9 bases in between.